The sequence of this T cell receptor (beta chain) was determined in a study of CD8+ T cells in alopecia areata. Study outcomes and limitations: One nonresponder leaves baseline CD8+ expansion's link to response uncertain. It was lesional scalp, especially alopecia totalis/universalis, that showed higher clonality than normal scalp.

Germline CDR1 SGDLS, CDR2 YYNGEE. There are 14 residues in the CDR3. Trimming shortened V by 4 bases and J by 5 bases, and 15 bases separated the two germline ends. A note on this clone: Its antigen is undetermined.

Sequencing used cDNA as its template, made by extracting RNA and reverse transcribing it. Produced via immunoSEQ multiplex PCR; TCRdb's table is partial and in-frame only. Of more than 100,000 clones listed, 53% were seen once; the top ten hold roughly 0.5%. Treatment here: oral pan-JAK inhibitor, 5-10 mg twice daily. The genes are TRBV9 and TRBJ2-5; the D gene is possibly TRBD2 (5 bases). The sequencing here drew on CD4+ T cells sorted from blood, taken at week 4, from a patient treated with tofacitinib. This TCR was recovered from a human donor with alopecia areata. The CDR3 DNA is TGTGCCAGCAGCCCCCTTAACGAGCGGGAGACCCAGTACTTC. Translated, it gives CASSPLNERETQYF.